The entry below gives a single TCR beta chain sequence along with its context. Its antigen is unknown. No much larger clonotype is one base removed from it; base qualities were not supplied. Enrolling through a virtual design, the prospective study's participants ranged in age from roughly 18 to 95 years and lived across approximately 25 United States geographic areas. In the prospective study, participants were assigned to cohorts based on the clinical history participants reported in a screening survey and a study questionnaire. Exposed participants had been in contact, within 2 weeks of entering the study, with a person who had a PCR-confirmed or clinician-diagnosed case of COVID-19. Mobile phlebotomists in the prospective study collected whole blood, serum and a nasopharyngeal or oropharyngeal swab from every participant. Additional blood draws and questionnaires over an approximately two-month period could optionally be provided by prospective study participants. Blood samples from the prospective study were shipped frozen or at room temperature prior to DNA extraction.

TCRbeta CDR3 regions were amplified from genomic DNA using the immunoSEQ Assay, a bias-controlled multiplex PCR. The source study handled its data this way. The number of nucleated cells in each sample was estimated by amplification of reference gene primers within the assay. To quantify the absolute abundance of each unique TCRbeta CDR3 rearrangement, sequence reads were collapsed and filtered. For each sample, productive Simpson clonality was calculated as the square root of Simpson's diversity index over productive rearrangements. TCRdb carries this immuneACCESS record with in-frame sequences only. Its versions omit some clonotypes, under half of them owing to an unresolved V gene in the studies checked, with the rest unexplained. V, J and clone size reflect that table, while D and trimming were determined from the DNA. This sample lists 250,000 or so clones; 83% were detected once. The ten largest clones capture 3% to 4.5% of the sample.

The data were taken from a study of blood T cell repertoires in COVID-19 (dated by TCRdb to the early 2020s). Study-level background: Collaborator samples came from the United States, Italy and Spain and covered acute and convalescent phases of COVID-19. The material from the prospective study consisted of cDNA or gDNA derived from T cells, B-cell-depleted T cells, or PBMCs. Deeply sampled blood TCRbeta repertoires from subjects exposed to, actively infected with, or recovered from COVID-19 were included in the dataset. A freely available public database, intended as a resource for researchers studying the immune response to SARS-CoV-2, is where the repertoires were released. The samples were drawn from the first 160 participants of the ongoing ImmuneRACE study and from 950 to 1,500 subjects provided by 6 global collaborators. Sample metadata almost always included a de-identified subject ID, COVID-19 status, age in years and sex. HLA class I and class II types, where available, came from metadata supplied by the sample provider rather than from assay-based typing. The investigation overall reported the following: The quantity of clinical and demographic metadata differed by source and by participant and was supplied without curation.

The germline V gene encodes CDR1 MGHRA and CDR2 YSYEKL. V ends up 5 bases short and J 0 bases short, with an unmatched junction base count of 11. The CDR3 runs 17 amino acids, cysteine and phenylalanine included. This entry keeps only the CDR3 DNA: 51 bases, framed from base 1. The chain is made from TRBV4-1 and TRBJ1-1, with 8 middle bases fitting TRBD1. The TCR was taken from a woman between 40 and 50 years old who had been exposed to COVID-19. Source material: PBMCs or T cells enriched from blood (not recorded which). Read as DNA, the sequence is TGCGCCAGCAGCGGCCCAAGAAGGACAGGGATGAACACTGAAGCTTTCTTT. Its translation reads: CASSGPRRTGMNTEAFF.